Listed below are T cell receptor beta chains from one sample, sequenced in a study of cytomegalovirus exposure and HLA in healthy donors. Only in-frame clones appear in the TCRdb table, and some are missing; sequencing was by immunoSEQ multiplex PCR. The table has more than 95,000 clones, around a tenth seen once; the top ten hold 2.5% to 3.5%. The sequencing input was PBMCs. Receptors originate from a man younger than 45 in good health and CMV-seronegative. CDR3s leave out the opening cysteine and the closing phenylalanine or tryptophan. For some rows the clone size is stated as once, few or many, or as a class when expanded; others skip it.

V: TRBV2
size: few
CDR3: ASSAGTSGGSSYNEQF

V: TRBV6-5
size: NA
CDR3: ASSVRERDNEQF

V: TRBV14
size: NA
CDR3: ASSSLAGGETQY

V: TRBV4-3
size: few
CDR3: ASSHPKGSTGSGNTIY

V: TRBV7-2
size: few
CDR3: ASSLGGGRASSGNTIY

V: TRBV10-1
size: few
CDR3: ASSGARVNTEAF

V: TRBV5-1
size: NA
CDR3: ASTPGTGGGGYT

V: TRBV7-2
size: NA
CDR3: ASIQRGGLPNEQF

V: TRBV28
size: few
CDR3: ASSFTANTEAF

V: TRBV2
size: NA
CDR3: ASSEPGPGLAARETQY